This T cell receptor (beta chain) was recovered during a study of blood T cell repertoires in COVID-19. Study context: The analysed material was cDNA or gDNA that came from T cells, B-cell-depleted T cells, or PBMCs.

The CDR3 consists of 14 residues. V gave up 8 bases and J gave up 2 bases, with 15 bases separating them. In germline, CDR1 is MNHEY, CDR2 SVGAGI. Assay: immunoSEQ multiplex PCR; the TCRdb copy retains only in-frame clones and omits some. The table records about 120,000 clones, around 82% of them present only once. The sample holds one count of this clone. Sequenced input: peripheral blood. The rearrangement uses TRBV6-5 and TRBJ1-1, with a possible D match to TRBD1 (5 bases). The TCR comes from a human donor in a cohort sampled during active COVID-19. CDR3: CASREGTGNTEAFF. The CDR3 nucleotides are TGTGCCAGCCGGGAGGGGACGGGTAACACTGAAGCTTTCTTT.